This T cell receptor beta chain emerged from a study of blood T cell repertoires in COVID-19. Sequenced by immunoSEQ multiplex PCR; TCRdb stores in-frame clones only, minus some. This sample has 95,000 to 100,000 clones, with 91% found just once. The CDR3 loop spans 14 amino acids. Germline assignment: CDR1 SGHRS and CDR2 YFSETQ. V lost 4 bases to trimming and J lost 6 bases; unmatched junction nucleotides: 5. This clonotype originated in a man aged 45-65 years with acute or convalescent COVID-19. This chain links TRBV5-1 with TRBJ2-1; 9 positions match TRBD2. Sequencing used peripheral blood. This chain's CDR3 is CASSPGLASNEQFF. The DNA for the CDR3 is TGCGCCAGCAGCCCGGGACTAGCCTCCAATGAGCAGTTCTTC.